This passage covers 9 T cell receptor beta chains from one sample sequenced in a study of vaccination effects on CD4 cells after COVID-19. Antigens of these TCRs are unknown. Subsequent to a culture period of nine to ten days, CD4+ T cells were isolated. Clones were sequenced by immunoSEQ multiplex PCR, and TCRdb holds only the in-frame ones, with some missing. The data hold roughly 30,000 clones, with roughly 70% observed a single time. This specimen consisted of CD4+ T cells from PBMCs cultured without peptide, obtained before COVID-19 vaccination. These receptors were taken from a human donor who received a COVID-19 vaccine.

V gene TRBV20-1 combines with J gene TRBJ2-5; possible D gene TRBD1, 6 bases. This CDR3 spans 15 amino acids. From germline, CDR1 is DFQATT and CDR2 SNEGSKA (reference sequence). The V end was cut by 3 bases, the J end by 2 bases, with 16 bases between. The CDR3 DNA sequence: TGCAGTGCTAGTCCACCGGACAGAAGTCAAGAGACCCAGTACTTC. Translating it yields CSASPPDRSQETQYF.

The gene calls are TRBV29-1 and TRBJ2-1; TRBD2 agrees at 9 bases. The junction had 6 bases not matched to a gene; V was cut back by 0 bases and J by 9 bases. CDR1 is SQVTM and CDR2 is ANQGSEA in the germline V gene. The CDR3 runs to 14 residues. CDR3 sequence (DNA): TGCAGCGTTGAAGAGCGGGGGGGCCGGAGTGAGCAGTTCTTC. Translation: CSVEERGGRSEQFF.

The chain has TRBV24-1 and TRBJ1-6; 10 bases line up with TRBD1. From germline, CDR1 is KGHDR and CDR2 SFDVKD. This CDR3 has 16 amino acids. The ends lost 3 bases at V and 5 bases at J; junction bases unmatched: 3. The CDR3, as DNA: TGTGCCACCAGTGATCCAGGACAGGGGGATAATTCACCCCTCCACTTT. Its translation is CATSDPGQGDNSPLHF.

This rearrangement joins TRBV5-6 to TRBJ1-5, with TRBD1 as a possible D gene (5 bases). The V end was cut by 1 base, the J end by 0 bases, with 11 bases between. The germline CDR1 and CDR2 sequences are SGHDT and YYEEEE. This CDR3 is 16 amino acids long. As DNA, the CDR3 is TGTGCCAGCAGCTTGCAGGGCCACCTTAGCAATCAGCCCCAGCATTTT. Amino acids: CASSLQGHLSNQPQHF.

This chain links TRBV11-2 with TRBJ2-3, with D perhaps TRBD2 (5 bases). Germline V gene data show CDR1 as SGHAT and CDR2 as FQNNGV. The V end was cut by 1 base, the J end by 5 bases, with 10 bases between. This CDR3 is 14 amino acids long. CDR3 nucleotides: TGTGCCAGCAGCTTAGTGGCCGGGGTAGATACGCAGTATTTT. Translated: CASSLVAGVDTQYF.

This chain joins TRBV5-4 and TRBJ1-1, with no clear D. V gave up 0 bases and J gave up 0 bases, with 9 bases separating them. The CDR3 length is 15 residues. Looked up from germline, CDR1 is SGHNT and CDR2 is YYREEE (reference sequence). The CDR3 sequence: CASSLGGGLNTEAFF. CDR3 in DNA: TGTGCCAGCAGCTTGGGCGGAGGGCTGAACACTGAAGCTTTCTTT. The variable domain in full, completed from reference TRBV5-4 and TRBJ1-1, reads ETGVTQSPTHLIKTRGQQVTLRCSSQSGHNTVSWYQQALGQGPQFIFQYYREEENGRGNFPPRFSGLQFPNYSSELNVNALELDDSALYLCASSLGGGLNTEAFFGQGTRLTVV.

Concerning this clone itself: Other DNA sequences in the same sample also yield this CDR3. V gene TRBV3-1 (or the pseudogene TRBV3-2) combines with J gene TRBJ2-7, with D tentatively TRBD2 (5 bases). This CDR3 region has 14 residues. CDR1 LGHDT and CDR2 YNNKEL come from the germline V gene (reference sequence). The germline V and J ends were trimmed by 0 bases and 0 bases, with 6 bases remaining between them. DNA of the CDR3: TGTGCCAGCAGCCAAGAAGGGAGCTCCTACGAGCAGTACTTC. It translates to CASSQEGSSYEQYF.

The CDR3 spells CSVVGARFAEAFF. CDR3 bases: TGCAGCGTTGTAGGGGCTCGATTTGCTGAAGCTTTCTTT. The V gene is TRBV29-1, the J gene TRBJ1-1; D may be TRBD1 (5 bases). Per the germline V gene, CDR1 is SQVTM and CDR2 is ANQGSEA. V shed 4 bases and J shed 6 bases, with 15 bases lying between them. The CDR3 covers 13 residues.

This clone was seen a handful of times. The chain uses TRBV25-1 and TRBJ1-3; D not certain. The V end lost 6 bases, the J end lost 0 bases, and 12 bases lay between the germline ends. Per the germline V gene, CDR1 is MGHDK and CDR2 is SYGVNS. The CDR3 is 15 residues long. The CDR3 loop is CASSLGTTSGNTIYF. CDR3 DNA sequence: TGTGCCAGCAGCTTGGGAACAACCTCTGGAAACACCATATATTTT.